The source of this T cell receptor beta chain is a study of vaccination effects on CD4 cells after COVID-19. Study-level information: Two-dose BNT162b2 or mRNA-1273 vaccination was given to participants.

Using immunoSEQ multiplex PCR, the repertoire was profiled, and TCRdb retains in-frame clones only, with some absent. This table has tens of thousands of clones, about 72% appearing once. CDR3 length equals 15 residues. V lost 6 bases and J 0 bases, leaving 11 bases between the germline ends. Germline CDR1 is MDHEN and CDR2 is SYDVKM. Note on this clone: As yet, its antigen is unknown.

Study-wide findings and caveats: Vaccine- and infection-induced clones showed marked clonal contraction late following vaccination.

Antigen-specific CD4+ T cell clonotypes were called by their expansion after viral peptide-pool culture in ViraFEST. Researchers isolated CD4+ T cells once approximately eleven days of culture had elapsed. Negative nucleocapsid antibody tests before and after vaccination confirmed no previous SARS-CoV-2 infection. The TCR comes from a human donor who received a COVID-19 vaccine. The specimen was CD4+ T cells from PBMCs cultured with HCoV-NL63 spike peptides, collected before COVID-19 vaccination. The chain employs TRBV28 and TRBJ2-2, with D possibly matching TRBD1 (5 bases). The CDR3 here is CASSHRPANTGELFF. The CDR3, as DNA: TGTGCCAGCAGCCACAGGCCCGCGAACACCGGGGAGCTGTTTTTT.